This T cell receptor (beta chain) is from a study of metastatic and nonmetastatic thyroid tumors. On the study more broadly: Patients with malignant and benign thyroid disease provided blood and tumor or nodule tissue, whose repertoires were compared.

This clone was counted ten times or more. Antigen unknown. Regarding the study as a whole: It was reported that TCR beta diversity was significantly higher in malignant thyroid tumors than benign nodules, in blood and tumor.

Thyroid surgery was performed in patients who had received no treatment beforehand. TCRdb ran MiXCR on the PCR reads. The data show about 15,000 clones, with 3.5% to 4.5% seen just once and 23% held by the top ten. Looked up from germline, CDR1 is KGHDR and CDR2 is SFDVKD. The CDR3 runs to 13 residues. The J segment lost 3 bases and the V segment lost 10 bases, leaving 5 bases of the junction unmatched. V and J are TRBV24-1 and TRBJ2-3; 8 bases are shared with TRBD1. This receptor was obtained from a female donor with papillary thyroid cancer or a benign thyroid nodule (not recorded which). Some clones in this sample may be carry-over from other donors' samples. Material: tumor tissue. The CDR3 nucleotides read TGTGCCACGACAGGGGCCGGAACAGATACGCAGTATTTT. It translates to CATTGAGTDTQYF.